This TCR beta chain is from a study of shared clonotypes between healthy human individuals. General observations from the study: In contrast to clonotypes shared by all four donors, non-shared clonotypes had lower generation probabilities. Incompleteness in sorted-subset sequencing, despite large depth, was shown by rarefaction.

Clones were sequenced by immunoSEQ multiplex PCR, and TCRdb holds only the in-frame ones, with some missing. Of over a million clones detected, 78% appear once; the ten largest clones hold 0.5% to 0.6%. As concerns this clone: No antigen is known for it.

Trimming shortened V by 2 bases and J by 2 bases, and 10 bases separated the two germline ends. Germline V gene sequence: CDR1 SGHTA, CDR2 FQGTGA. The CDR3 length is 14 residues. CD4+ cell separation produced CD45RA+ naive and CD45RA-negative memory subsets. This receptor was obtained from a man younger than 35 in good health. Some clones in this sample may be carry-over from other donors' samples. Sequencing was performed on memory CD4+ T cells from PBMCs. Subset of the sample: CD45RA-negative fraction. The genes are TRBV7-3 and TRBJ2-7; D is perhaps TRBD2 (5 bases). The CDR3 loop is CASSLGLAPYEQYF. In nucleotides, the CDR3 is TGTGCCAGCAGCTTAGGGCTAGCTCCCTACGAGCAGTACTTC.